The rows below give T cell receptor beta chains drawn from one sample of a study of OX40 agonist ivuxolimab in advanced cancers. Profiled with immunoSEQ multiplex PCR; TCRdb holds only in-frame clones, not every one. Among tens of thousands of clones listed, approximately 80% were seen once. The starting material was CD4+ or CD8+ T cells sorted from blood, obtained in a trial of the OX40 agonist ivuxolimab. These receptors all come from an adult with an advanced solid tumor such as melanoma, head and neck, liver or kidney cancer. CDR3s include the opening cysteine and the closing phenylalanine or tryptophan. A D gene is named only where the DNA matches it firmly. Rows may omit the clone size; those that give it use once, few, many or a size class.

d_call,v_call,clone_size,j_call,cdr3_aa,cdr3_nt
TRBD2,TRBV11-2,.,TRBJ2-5,CASSVSGRGETQYF,TGTGCCAGCAGCGTTAGCGGGAGAGGCGAGACCCAGTACTTC
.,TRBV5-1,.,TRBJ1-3,CASSLGGHGGNTIYF,TGCGCCAGCAGCTTGGGAGGGCACGGTGGAAACACCATATATTTT
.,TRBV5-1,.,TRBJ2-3,CASSLADTDTQYF,TGCGCCAGCAGCTTGGCGGACACAGATACGCAGTATTTT
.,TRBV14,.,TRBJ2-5,CASSRPDPRWETQYF,TGTGCCAGCAGCCGGCCGGATCCTCGGTGGGAGACCCAGTACTTC
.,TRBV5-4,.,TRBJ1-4,CASSAGGAEKLFF,TGTGCCAGCAGCGCCGGGGGTGCGGAAAAACTGTTTTTT
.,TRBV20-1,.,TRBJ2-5,CSAGGRETQYF,TGCAGTGCTGGGGGGCGTGAGACCCAGTACTTC
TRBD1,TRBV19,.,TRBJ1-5,CASSMGTGAQPQHF,TGTGCCAGTAGTATGGGAACAGGGGCCCAGCCCCAGCATTTT
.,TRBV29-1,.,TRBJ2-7,CSVQLQGDEQYF,TGCAGCGTTCAACTGCAGGGTGACGAGCAGTACTTC
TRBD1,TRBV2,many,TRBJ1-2,CATRDRNINYGYTF,TGTGCCACCCGGGACAGGAACATTAACTATGGCTACACCTTC
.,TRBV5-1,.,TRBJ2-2,CASSGWTATGELFF,TGCGCCAGCAGCGGCTGGACGGCCACCGGGGAGCTGTTTTTT
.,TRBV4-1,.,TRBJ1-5,CASSQDVRASNQPQHF,TGCGCCAGCAGCCAAGATGTCAGGGCTAGCAATCAGCCCCAGCATTTT
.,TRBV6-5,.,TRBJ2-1,CASSYRELSYNEQFF,TGTGCCAGCAGTTACAGGGAACTCTCCTACAATGAGCAGTTCTTC
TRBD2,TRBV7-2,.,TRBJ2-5,CASSISTSEETQYF,TGTGCCAGCAGCATTTCGACTAGCGAAGAGACCCAGTACTTC
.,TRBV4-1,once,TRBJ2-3,CASSHGLSYTDTQYF,TGCGCCAGCAGCCACGGACTATCTTACACAGATACGCAGTATTTT
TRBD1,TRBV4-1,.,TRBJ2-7,CASSQDHAWTGTYEQYF,TGCGCCAGCAGCCAAGACCATGCCTGGACAGGGACATACGAGCAGTACTTC
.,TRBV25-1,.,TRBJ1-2,CASRDLGGYTF,TGTGCCAGCAGGGACCTTGGTGGCTACACCTTC
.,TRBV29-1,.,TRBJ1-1,CSVSTDMNTEAFF,TGCAGCGTTTCGACAGACATGAACACTGAAGCTTTCTTT
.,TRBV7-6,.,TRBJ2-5,CASSKEAIQETQYF,TGTGCCAGCAGCAAAGAGGCTATTCAAGAGACCCAGTACTTC
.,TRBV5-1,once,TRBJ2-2,CASSLESGVGTGELFF,TGCGCCAGCAGCTTGGAGAGCGGTGTAGGGACCGGGGAGCTGTTTTTT
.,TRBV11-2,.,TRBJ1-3,CASSLAGSGNTIYF,TGTGCCAGCAGCTTAGCTGGGTCTGGAAACACCATATATTTT
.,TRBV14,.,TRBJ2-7,CASSQGWSSYEQYF,TGTGCCAGCAGCCAGGGGTGGTCATCCTACGAGCAGTACTTC
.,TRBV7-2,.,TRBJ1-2,CASSLGLLLGYTF,TGTGCCAGCAGCTTGGGACTACTGTTGGGCTACACCTTC
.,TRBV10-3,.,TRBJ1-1,CAISATREAFF,TGTGCCATCAGTGCTACTCGTGAAGCTTTCTTT
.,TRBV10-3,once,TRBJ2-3,CAISESAGPAYF,TGTGCCATCAGTGAGTCGGCGGGGCCCGCGTATTTT